Below are 10 T cell receptor beta chains sequenced from a single sample in a study of somatic mutations in cytotoxic T cells in rheumatoid arthritis. TCRdb keeps only in-frame clones here, not all; method: immunoSEQ multiplex PCR. Of 15,000 to 20,000 clones in the sample, approximately 74% were seen once. The specimen sequenced was CD8+ T cells sorted from blood. The receptors derive from a man aged 55-75 years in good health.

The chain is built from TRBV27 and TRBJ2-5; possible D gene TRBD1, 7 bases. The closer fit of TRBJ2-7 to the DNA end suggests the J call may be wrong. The CDR3 runs 13 residues. Germline values: CDR1 MNHEY, CDR2 SMNVEV (reference sequence). CDR3 nucleotide sequence: TGTGCCAGCAAAGGGCAGGGGGGCTACGAGCAGTACTTC. Translating gives CASKGQGGYEQYF.

This chain uses TRBV10-2 with TRBJ2-2; 9 nucleotides align to TRBD2. The CDR3 contains 15 residues. Trimming removed 2 bases from V and 6 bases from J; junction bases left unmatched: 4. Germline V gene data show CDR1 as WSHSY and CDR2 as SAAADI. The CDR3 protein is CASSEETSGAGELFF. The DNA for the CDR3 is TGCGCCAGCAGTGAGGAGACTAGCGGAGCCGGGGAGCTGTTTTTT.

The rearrangement uses TRBV4-1 and TRBJ1-5, with TRBD1 matching over 9 bases. The ends lost 1 base at V and 2 bases at J; junction bases unmatched: 3. Germline CDR1 is MGHRA and CDR2 is YSYEKL. This CDR3 spans 16 amino acids. CDR3 in DNA: TGCGCCAGCAGCCAAGTCCGGACAGGGGGCAATCAGCCCCAGCATTTT. This sequence encodes CASSQVRTGGNQPQHF.

The V and J genes are TRBV27 and TRBJ2-1; 12 bases are shared with TRBD1. The CDR3 is 15 residues long. Germline V lookup: CDR1 MNHEY, CDR2 SMNVEV (reference sequence). V was pared by 2 bases and J by 10 bases, with 6 bases of the junction left unmatched. The CDR3 reads CASSLGTGGHLEQFF. For the CDR3, the DNA is TGTGCCAGCAGTTTAGGGACAGGGGGCCATTTAGAGCAGTTCTTC.

The chain combines TRBV7-8 with TRBJ1-5; 7 nucleotides align to TRBD1. Germline V CDR1 and CDR2: SGHVS, FQNEAQ. Losses at the gene ends were 3 bases for V and 1 base for J; bases not matched to a gene: 6. The CDR3 covers 16 residues. CDR3 bases: TGTGCCAGCAGCTTCTCCGGGACAGTGAGCAATCAGCCCCAGCATTTT. Translated, it gives CASSFSGTVSNQPQHF.

The chain has TRBV9 and TRBJ2-3; weak D call: TRBD1 (6 bases). Germline V CDR1 and CDR2: SGDLS, YYNGEE. V was trimmed by 4 bases and J by 2 bases, leaving 14 bases between them. This CDR3 comprises 15 residues. CDR3 loop: CASSLYRASTDTQYF. The CDR3 region has the DNA TGTGCCAGCAGCCTTTACAGGGCTTCCACAGATACGCAGTATTTT.

The J gene is TRBJ2-5, the V gene TRBV6-5; D is uncertain. V lost 0 bases and J lost 5, with 16 bases in between. CDR3 length: 16 amino acids. CDR1 is MNHEY and CDR2 is SVGAGI in the germline V gene. CDR3 sequence reads: CASSYSLLEMTETQYF. The CDR3 bases are TGTGCCAGCAGTTACTCCCTCCTAGAGATGACGGAGACCCAGTACTTC.

This clone was recorded only once. The chain uses TRBV2 and TRBJ2-3; tentatively, D is TRBD1 (5 bases). Deletions cut 0 bases from V and 0 bases from J, with 13 bases between. The CDR3 totals 17 residues. CDR1 and CDR2 (germline): SNHLY, FYNNEI. The CDR3 reads CASSEARQLPSTDTQYF. CDR3 sequence (DNA): TGTGCCAGCAGTGAAGCTCGACAGCTTCCTAGCACAGATACGCAGTATTTT.

This chain links TRBV4-3 with TRBJ2-3; TRBD2 is a possible D gene (6 bases). Germline CDR1 is LGHNA and CDR2 is YSLEER. This CDR3 contains 16 residues. The ends were cut back, 0 bases at V and 4 bases at J, with 14 bases in the middle. DNA for the CDR3: TGCGCCAGCAGCCAAGATGGCGCGGGACCCTCAGATACGCAGTATTTT. This gives the protein CASSQDGAGPSDTQYF.

The chain combines TRBV2 with TRBJ1-1; D not resolved. The CDR3 is 12 amino acids. Deletions cut 3 bases from V and 5 bases from J, with 7 bases between. CDR1 and CDR2 from the germline V gene are SNHLY and FYNNEI. This CDR3 reads CASSDGVTEAFF. The CDR3 DNA reads TGTGCCAGCAGTGACGGAGTTACTGAAGCTTTCTTT.